This entry describes one TCR beta chain. Antigen specificity is unknown. This sample is drawn from a study of immune evolution from preneoplasia to lung adenocarcinoma. Study outcomes and limitations: Top clone frequencies peaked in normal lung, apparently declining through invasive adenocarcinoma.

Sequencing used immunoSEQ multiplex PCR; TCRdb keeps in-frame clones, though not all of them. The profile shows 14,000 or so clones, about 85% of them singletons. Germline-derived CDR1 and CDR2 are MDHEN and SYDVKM. The CDR3 runs 15 residues. The junction had 9 bases not matched to a gene; V was cut back by 8 bases and J by 6 bases. This rearrangement joins TRBV28 to TRBJ2-7; 14 bases are shared with TRBD2. This TCR derives from a donor older than 65 with lung adenocarcinoma. The sample consisted of FFPE lung adenocarcinoma in situ tissue. The CDR3 loop is CASGRLAGGPGEQYF. The CDR3 DNA is TGTGCCAGCGGCCGACTAGCGGGAGGGCCGGGCGAGCAGTACTTC.